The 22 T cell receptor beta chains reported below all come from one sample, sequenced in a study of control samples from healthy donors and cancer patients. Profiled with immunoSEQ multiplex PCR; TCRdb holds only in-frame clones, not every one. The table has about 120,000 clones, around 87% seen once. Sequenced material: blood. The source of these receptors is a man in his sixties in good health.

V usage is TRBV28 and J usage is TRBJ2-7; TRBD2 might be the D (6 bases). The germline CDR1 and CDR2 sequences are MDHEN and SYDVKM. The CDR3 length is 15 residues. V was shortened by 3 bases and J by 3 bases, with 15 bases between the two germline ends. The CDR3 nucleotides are TGTGCCAGCAGTTTTCGGGGGACGGCTTTCTACGAGCAGTACTTC. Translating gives CASSFRGTAFYEQYF.

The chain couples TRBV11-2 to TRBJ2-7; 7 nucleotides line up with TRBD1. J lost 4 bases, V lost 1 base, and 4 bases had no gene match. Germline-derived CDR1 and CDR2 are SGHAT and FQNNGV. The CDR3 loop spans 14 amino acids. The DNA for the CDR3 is TGTGCCAGCAGCTTAGGGCAGGGGGTATACGAGCAGTACTTC. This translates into CASSLGQGVYEQYF.

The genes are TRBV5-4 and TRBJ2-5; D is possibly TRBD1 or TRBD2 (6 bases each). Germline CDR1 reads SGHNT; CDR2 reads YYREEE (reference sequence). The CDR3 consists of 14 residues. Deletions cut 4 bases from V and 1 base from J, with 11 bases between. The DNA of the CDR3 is TGTGCCAGCAGCCCTAGGGGGGTCCAAGAGACCCAGTACTTC. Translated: CASSPRGVQETQYF. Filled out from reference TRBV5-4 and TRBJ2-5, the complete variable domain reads ETGVTQSPTHLIKTRGQQVTLRCSSQSGHNTVSWYQQALGQGPQFIFQYYREEENGRGNFPPRFSGLQFPNYSSELNVNALELDDSALYLCASSPRGVQETQYFGPGTRLLVL.

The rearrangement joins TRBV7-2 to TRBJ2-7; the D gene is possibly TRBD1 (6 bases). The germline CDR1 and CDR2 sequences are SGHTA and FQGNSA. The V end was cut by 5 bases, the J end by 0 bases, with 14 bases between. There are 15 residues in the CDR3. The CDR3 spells CASSRLGQTSYEQYF. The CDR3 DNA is TGTGCCAGCAGCCGGTTAGGACAGACCTCCTACGAGCAGTACTTC.

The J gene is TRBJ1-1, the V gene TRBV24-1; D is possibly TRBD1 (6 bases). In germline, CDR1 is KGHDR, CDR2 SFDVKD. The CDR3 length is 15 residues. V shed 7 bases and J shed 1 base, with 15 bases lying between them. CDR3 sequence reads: CATSGGGTANTEAFF. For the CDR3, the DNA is TGTGCCACCAGCGGAGGGGGTACGGCGAACACTGAAGCTTTCTTT.

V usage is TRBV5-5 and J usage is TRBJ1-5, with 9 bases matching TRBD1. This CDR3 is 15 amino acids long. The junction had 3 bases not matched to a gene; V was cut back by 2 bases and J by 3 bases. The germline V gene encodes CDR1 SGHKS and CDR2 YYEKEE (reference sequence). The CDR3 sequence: CASSFRTGVNQPQHF. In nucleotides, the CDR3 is TGTGCCAGCAGCTTTAGGACAGGGGTCAATCAGCCCCAGCATTTT. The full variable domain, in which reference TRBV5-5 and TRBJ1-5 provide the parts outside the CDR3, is DAGVTQSPTHLIKTRGQQVTLRCSPISGHKSVSWYQQVLGQGPQFIFQYYEKEERGRGNFPDRFSARQFPNYSSELNVNALLLGDSALYLCASSFRTGVNQPQHFGDGTRLSIL.

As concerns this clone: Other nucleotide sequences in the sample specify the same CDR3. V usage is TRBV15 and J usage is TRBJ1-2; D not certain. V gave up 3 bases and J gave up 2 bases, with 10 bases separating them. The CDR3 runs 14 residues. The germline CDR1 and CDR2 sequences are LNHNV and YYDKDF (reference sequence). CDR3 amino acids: CATSRGDGNYGYTF. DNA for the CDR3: TGTGCCACCAGCAGGGGAGACGGGAACTATGGCTACACCTTC.

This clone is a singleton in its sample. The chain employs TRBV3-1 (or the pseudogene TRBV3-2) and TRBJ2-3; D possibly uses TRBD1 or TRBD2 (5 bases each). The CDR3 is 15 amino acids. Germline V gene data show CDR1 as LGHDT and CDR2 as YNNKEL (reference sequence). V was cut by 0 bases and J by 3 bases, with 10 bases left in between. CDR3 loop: CASSQEAGATDTQYF. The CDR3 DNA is TGTGCCAGCAGCCAAGAGGCCGGGGCAACAGATACGCAGTATTTT.

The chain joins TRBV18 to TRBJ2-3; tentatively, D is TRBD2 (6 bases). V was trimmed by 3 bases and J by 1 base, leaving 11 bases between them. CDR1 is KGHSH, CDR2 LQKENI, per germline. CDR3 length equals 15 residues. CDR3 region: CASSPTSSGTDTQYF. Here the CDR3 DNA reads TGTGCCAGCTCACCTACCTCTAGCGGCACAGATACGCAGTATTTT.

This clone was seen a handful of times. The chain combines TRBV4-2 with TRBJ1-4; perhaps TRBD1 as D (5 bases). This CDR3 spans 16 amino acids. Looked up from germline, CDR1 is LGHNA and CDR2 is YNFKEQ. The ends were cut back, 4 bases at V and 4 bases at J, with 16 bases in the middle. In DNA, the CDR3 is TGTGCCAGCAGCCTTAGCTCAAATCAGGGTAATGAAAAACTGTTTTTT. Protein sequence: CASSLSSNQGNEKLFF.

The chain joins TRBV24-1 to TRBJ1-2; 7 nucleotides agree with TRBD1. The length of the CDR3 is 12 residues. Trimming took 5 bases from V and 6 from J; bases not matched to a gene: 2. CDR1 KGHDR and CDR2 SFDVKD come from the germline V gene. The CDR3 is CATSVGGHGYTF. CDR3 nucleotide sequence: TGTGCCACCAGTGTAGGGGGCCATGGCTACACCTTC.

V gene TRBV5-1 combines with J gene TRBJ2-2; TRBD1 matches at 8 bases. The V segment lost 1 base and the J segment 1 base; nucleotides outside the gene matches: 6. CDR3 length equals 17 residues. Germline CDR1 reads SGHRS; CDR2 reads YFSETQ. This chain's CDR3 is CASSLTVGTGNTGELFF. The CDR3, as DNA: TGCGCCAGCAGCTTGACCGTCGGGACAGGGAACACCGGGGAGCTGTTTTTT.

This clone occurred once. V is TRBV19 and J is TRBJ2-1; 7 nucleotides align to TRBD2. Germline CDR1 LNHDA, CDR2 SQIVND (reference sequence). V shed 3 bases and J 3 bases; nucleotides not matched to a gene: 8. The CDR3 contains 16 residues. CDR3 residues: CASSIGAPGGYNEQFF. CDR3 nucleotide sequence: TGTGCCAGTAGTATTGGAGCTCCGGGGGGCTACAATGAGCAGTTCTTC.

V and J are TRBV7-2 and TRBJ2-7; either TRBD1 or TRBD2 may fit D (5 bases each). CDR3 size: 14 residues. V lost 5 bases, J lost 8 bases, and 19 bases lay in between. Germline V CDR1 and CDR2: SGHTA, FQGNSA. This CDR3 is CASSPTLIPGQQYF. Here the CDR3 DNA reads TGTGCCAGCAGCCCCACGTTGATTCCGGGACAGCAGTACTTC.

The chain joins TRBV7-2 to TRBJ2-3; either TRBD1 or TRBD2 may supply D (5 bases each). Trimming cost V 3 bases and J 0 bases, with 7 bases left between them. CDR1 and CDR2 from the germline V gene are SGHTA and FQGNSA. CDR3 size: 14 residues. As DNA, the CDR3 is TGTGCCAGCAGCTTCCGGGACAGCACAGATACGCAGTATTTT. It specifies CASSFRDSTDTQYF. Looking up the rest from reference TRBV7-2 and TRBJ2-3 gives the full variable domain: GAGVSQSPSNKVTEKGKDVELRCDPISGHTALYWYRQSLGQGLEFLIYFQGNSAPDKSGLPSDRFSAERTGGSVSTLTIQRTQQEDSAVYLCASSFRDSTDTQYFGPGTRLTVL.

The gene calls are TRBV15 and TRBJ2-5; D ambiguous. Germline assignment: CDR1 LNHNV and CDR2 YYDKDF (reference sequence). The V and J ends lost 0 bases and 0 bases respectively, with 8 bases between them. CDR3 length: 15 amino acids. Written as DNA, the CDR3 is TGTGCCACCAGCAGAGATAATGGATACCAAGAGACCCAGTACTTC. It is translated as CATSRDNGYQETQYF. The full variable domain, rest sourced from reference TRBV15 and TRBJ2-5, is DAMVIQNPRYQVTQFGKPVTLSCSQTLNHNVMYWYQQKSSQAPKLLFHYYDKDFNNEADTPDNFQSRRPNTSFCFLDIRSPGLGDTAMYLCATSRDNGYQETQYFGPGTRLLVL.

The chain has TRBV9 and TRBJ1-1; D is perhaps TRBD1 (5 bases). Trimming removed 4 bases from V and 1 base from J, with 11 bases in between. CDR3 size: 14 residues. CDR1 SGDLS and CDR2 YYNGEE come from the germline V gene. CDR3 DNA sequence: TGTGCCAGCAGCACCGGGACGGAGAACACTGAAGCTTTCTTT. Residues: CASSTGTENTEAFF.

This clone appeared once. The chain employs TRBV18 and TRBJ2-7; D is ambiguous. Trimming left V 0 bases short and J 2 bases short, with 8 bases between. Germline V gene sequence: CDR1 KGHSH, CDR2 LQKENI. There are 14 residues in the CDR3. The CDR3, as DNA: TGTGCCAGCTCACCACCAAACAGCCCCTACGAGCAGTACTTC. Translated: CASSPPNSPYEQYF.

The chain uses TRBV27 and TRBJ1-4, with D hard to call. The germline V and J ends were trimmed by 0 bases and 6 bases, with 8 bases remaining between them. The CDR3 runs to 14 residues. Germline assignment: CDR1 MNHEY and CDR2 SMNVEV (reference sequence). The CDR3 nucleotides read TGTGCCAGCAGTTTATCCTCGATAGATGAAAAACTGTTTTTT. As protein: CASSLSSIDEKLFF.

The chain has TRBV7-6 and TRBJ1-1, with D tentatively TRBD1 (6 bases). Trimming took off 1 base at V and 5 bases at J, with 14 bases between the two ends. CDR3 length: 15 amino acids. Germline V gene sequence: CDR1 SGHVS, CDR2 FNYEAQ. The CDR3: CASSLGTGRGTEAFF. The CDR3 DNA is TGTGCCAGCAGCTTAGGAACAGGGAGAGGGACTGAAGCTTTCTTT.

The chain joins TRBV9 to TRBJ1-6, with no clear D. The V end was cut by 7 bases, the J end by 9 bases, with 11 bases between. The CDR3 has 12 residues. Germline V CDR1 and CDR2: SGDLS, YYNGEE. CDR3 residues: CASGNPSSPLHF. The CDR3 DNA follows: TGTGCCAGCGGTAACCCGAGTTCACCCCTCCACTTT.

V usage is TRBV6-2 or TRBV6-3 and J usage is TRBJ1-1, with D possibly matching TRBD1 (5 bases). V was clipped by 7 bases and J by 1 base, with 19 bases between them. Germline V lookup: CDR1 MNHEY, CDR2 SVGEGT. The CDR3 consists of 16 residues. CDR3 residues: CASIPRSQGTNTEAFF. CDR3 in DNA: TGTGCCAGCATCCCTAGGTCCCAGGGCACGAACACTGAAGCTTTCTTT.